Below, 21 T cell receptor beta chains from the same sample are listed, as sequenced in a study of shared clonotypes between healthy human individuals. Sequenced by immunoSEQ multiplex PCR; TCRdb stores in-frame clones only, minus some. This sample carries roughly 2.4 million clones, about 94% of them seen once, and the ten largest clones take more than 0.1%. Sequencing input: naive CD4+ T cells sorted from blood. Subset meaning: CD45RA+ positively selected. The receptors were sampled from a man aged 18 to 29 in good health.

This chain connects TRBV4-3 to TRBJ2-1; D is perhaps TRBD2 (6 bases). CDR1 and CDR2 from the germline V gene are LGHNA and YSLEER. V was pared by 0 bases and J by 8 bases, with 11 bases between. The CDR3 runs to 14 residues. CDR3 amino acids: CASSQEGGPYEQFF. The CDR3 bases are TGCGCCAGCAGCCAAGAGGGGGGACCTTATGAGCAGTTCTTC.

The CDR3 here is CASSVTQGWTEAFF. The DNA for the CDR3 is TGTGCCAGCAGCGTAACCCAGGGTTGGACTGAAGCTTTCTTT. This sequence joins TRBV5-4 and TRBJ1-1; TRBD1 is a possible D gene (5 bases). Germline V gene sequence: CDR1 SGHNT, CDR2 YYREEE (reference sequence). The CDR3 is 14 residues long. V was clipped by 4 bases and J by 5 bases, with 15 bases between them.

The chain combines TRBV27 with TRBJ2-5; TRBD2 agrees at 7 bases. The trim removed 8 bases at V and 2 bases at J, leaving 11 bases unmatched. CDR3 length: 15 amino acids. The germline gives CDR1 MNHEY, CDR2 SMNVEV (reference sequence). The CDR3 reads CASRLGGAGQETQYF. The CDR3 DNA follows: TGTGCCAGCCGACTCGGGGGAGCGGGGCAAGAGACCCAGTACTTC.

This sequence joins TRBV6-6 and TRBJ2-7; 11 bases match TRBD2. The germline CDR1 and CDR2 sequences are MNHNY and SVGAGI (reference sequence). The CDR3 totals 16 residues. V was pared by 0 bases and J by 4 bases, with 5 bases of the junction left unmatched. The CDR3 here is CASSYSRLAGGYEQYF. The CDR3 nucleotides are TGTGCCAGCAGTTACTCGAGGCTAGCGGGGGGATACGAGCAGTACTTC.

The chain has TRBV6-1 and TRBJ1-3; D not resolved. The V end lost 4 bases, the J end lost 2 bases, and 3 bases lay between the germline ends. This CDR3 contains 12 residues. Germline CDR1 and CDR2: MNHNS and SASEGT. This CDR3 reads CASSVPGNTIYF. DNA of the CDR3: TGTGCCAGCAGTGTACCTGGAAACACCATATATTTT.

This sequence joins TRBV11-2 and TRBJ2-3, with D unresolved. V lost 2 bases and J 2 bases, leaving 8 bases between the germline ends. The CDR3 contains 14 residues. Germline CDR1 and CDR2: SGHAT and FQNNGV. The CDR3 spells CASSLLLDTDTQYF. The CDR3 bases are TGTGCCAGCAGCTTACTACTCGACACAGATACGCAGTATTTT. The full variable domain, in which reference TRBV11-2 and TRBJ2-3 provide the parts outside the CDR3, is EAGVAQSPRYKIIEKRQSVAFWCNPISGHATLYWYQQILGQGPKLLIQFQNNGVVDDSQLPKDRFSAERLKGVDSTLKIQPAKLEDSAVYLCASSLLLDTDTQYFGPGTRLTVL.

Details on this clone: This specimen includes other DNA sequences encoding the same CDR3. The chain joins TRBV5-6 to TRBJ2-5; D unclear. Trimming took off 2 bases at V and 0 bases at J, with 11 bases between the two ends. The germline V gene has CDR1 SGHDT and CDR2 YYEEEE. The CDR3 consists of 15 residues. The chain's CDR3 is CASSFRTPYQETQYF. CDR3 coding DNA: TGTGCCAGCAGCTTCCGAACACCGTACCAAGAGACCCAGTACTTC.

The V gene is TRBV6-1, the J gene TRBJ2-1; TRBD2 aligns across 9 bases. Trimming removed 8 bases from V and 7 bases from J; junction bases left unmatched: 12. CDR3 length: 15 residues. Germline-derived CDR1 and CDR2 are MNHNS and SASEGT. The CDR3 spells CASLQVAGVTNEQFF. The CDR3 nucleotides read TGTGCCAGCTTACAAGTAGCGGGAGTAACTAATGAGCAGTTCTTC.

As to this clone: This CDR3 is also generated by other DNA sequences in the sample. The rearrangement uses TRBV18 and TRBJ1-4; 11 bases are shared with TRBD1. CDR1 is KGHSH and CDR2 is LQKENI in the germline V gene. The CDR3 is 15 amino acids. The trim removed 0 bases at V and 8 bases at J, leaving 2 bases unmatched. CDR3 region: CASSPPGQGGEKLFF. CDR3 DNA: TGTGCCAGCTCACCACCGGGACAGGGGGGAGAAAAACTGTTTTTT.

The CDR3, as DNA: TGCGCCAGCAGCTGGACAGGGGGATCGAACACTGAAGCTTTCTTT. Its translation: CASSWTGGSNTEAFF. V gene TRBV5-1 combines with J gene TRBJ1-1; 10 bases map to TRBD1. The CDR3 is 15 residues long. J gave up 1 base and V 3 bases, and 3 bases lay outside the gene matches. The germline CDR1 and CDR2 sequences are SGHRS and YFSETQ.

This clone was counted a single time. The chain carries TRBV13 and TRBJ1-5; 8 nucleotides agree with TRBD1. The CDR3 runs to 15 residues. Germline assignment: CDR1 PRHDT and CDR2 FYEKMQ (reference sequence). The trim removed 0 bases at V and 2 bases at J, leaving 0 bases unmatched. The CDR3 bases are TGTGCCAGCAGCTTAGGGGGACAGGGCAATCAGCCCCAGCATTTT. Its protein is CASSLGGQGNQPQHF.

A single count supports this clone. The CDR3 DNA follows: TGTGCCAGCAGTTTTGGCAGGACCTACGAGCAGTACTTC. This encodes CASSFGRTYEQYF. The chain couples TRBV27 to TRBJ2-7; no clear D. The CDR3 runs 13 residues. Looked up from germline, CDR1 is MNHEY and CDR2 is SMNVEV (reference sequence). V was clipped by 3 bases and J by 2 bases, with 8 bases between them.

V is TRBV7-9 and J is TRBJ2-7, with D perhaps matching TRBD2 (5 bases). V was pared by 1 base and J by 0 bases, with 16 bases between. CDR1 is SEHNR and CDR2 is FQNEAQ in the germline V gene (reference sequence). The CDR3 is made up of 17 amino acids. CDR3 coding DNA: TGTGCCAGCAGCTTAGGGGGATGGGAGAGATACTCCTACGAGCAGTACTTC. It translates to CASSLGGWERYSYEQYF.

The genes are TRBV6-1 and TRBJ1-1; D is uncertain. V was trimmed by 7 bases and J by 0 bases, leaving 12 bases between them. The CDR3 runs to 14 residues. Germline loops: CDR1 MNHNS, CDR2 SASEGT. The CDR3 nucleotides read TGTGCCAGCAACACCCCCGGGATGAACACTGAAGCTTTCTTT. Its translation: CASNTPGMNTEAFF.

The CDR3 loop is CASSPTGTGVSYEQYF. CDR3 nucleotides: TGCGCCAGCAGCCCAACCGGGACAGGGGTCTCCTACGAGCAGTACTTC. The V call is TRBV5-1, the J call TRBJ2-7, with 10 nucleotides matching TRBD1. The germline CDR1 and CDR2 sequences are SGHRS and YFSETQ. J was trimmed by 0 bases and V by 4 bases; bases with no gene match: 7. The CDR3 is 16 residues long.

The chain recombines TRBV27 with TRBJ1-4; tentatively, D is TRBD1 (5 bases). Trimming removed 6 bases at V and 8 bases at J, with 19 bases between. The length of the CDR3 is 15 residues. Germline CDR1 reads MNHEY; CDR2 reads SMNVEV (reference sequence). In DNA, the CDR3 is TGTGCCAGCAGCTTCGGTGGTGCTGGGGGGGAAAAACTGTTTTTT. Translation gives CASSFGGAGGEKLFF.

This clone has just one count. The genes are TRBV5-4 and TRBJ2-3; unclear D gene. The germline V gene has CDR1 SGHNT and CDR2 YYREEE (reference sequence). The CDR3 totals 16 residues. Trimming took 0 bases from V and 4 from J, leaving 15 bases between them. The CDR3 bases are TGTGCCAGCAGCTTGGTTATCGGCGCAGGTTCAGATACGCAGTATTTT. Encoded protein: CASSLVIGAGSDTQYF. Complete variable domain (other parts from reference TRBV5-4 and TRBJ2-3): ETGVTQSPTHLIKTRGQQVTLRCSSQSGHNTVSWYQQALGQGPQFIFQYYREEENGRGNFPPRFSGLQFPNYSSELNVNALELDDSALYLCASSLVIGAGSDTQYFGPGTRLTVL.

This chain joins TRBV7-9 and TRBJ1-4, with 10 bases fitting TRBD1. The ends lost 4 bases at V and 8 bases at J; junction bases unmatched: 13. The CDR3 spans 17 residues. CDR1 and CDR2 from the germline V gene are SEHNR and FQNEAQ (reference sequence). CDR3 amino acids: CASSWVPGQGSGEKLFF. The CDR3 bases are TGTGCCAGCAGCTGGGTCCCGGGACAGGGGTCGGGAGAAAAACTGTTTTTT. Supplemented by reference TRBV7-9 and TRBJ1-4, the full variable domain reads DTGVSQNPRHKITKRGQNVTFRCDPISEHNRLYWYRQTLGQGPEFLTYFQNEAQLEKSRLLSDRFSAERPKGSFSTLEIQRTEQGDSAMYLCASSWVPGQGSGEKLFFGSGTQLSVL.

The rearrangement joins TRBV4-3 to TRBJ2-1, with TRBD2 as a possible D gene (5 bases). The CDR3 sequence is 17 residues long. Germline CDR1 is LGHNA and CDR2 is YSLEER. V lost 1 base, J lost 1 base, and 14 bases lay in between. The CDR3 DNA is TGCGCCAGCAGCCAAGGAGCGGACTTCCCTTCCTACAATGAGCAGTTCTTC. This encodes CASSQGADFPSYNEQFF.

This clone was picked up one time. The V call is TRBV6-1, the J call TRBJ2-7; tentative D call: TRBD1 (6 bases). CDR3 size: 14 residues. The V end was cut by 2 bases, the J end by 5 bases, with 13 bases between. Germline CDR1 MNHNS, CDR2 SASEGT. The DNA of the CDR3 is TGTGCCAGCAGTGAATCCCAGGGGAGAAACGAGCAGTACTTC. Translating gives CASSESQGRNEQYF.

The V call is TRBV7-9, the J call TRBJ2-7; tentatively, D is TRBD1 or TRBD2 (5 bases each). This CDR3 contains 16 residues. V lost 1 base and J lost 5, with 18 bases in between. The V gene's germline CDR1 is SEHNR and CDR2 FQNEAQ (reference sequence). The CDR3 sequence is CASSLGPGPKVHEQYF. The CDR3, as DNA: TGTGCCAGCAGCTTAGGACCGGGACCGAAGGTCCACGAGCAGTACTTC.